This T cell receptor (beta chain) appears in the sequencing data of a study of breast tumors, draining lymph nodes, adjacent tissues. Study-wide results and limits: Data fit most tumor T cells coming from lymph node, expanding in tumor. Tumor TCR diversity was below lymph nodes but above nontumor tissue. Tumor T cell lymph node origin was a supported hypothesis, not proven.

TCRdb itself ran the multiplex PCR reads through MiXCR, one entry per CDR3 protein. The sample yields 200,000 or so distinct CDR3 sequences, roughly 31% seen once. With respect to this clonotype: The antigen is undetermined.

Looked up from germline, CDR1 is LGHDT and CDR2 is YNNKEL (reference sequence). V was cut by 1 base and J by 9 bases, with 13 bases left in between. The CDR3 covers 14 residues. Samples came from axillary lymph nodes draining the breast cancer. This sequence originates from a female donor with breast cancer. Some clones in this sample may be carry-over from other donors' samples. Sequences were obtained from axillary lymph node tissue. The chain uses TRBV3-1 and TRBJ2-1; D may be TRBD1 (5 bases). The DNA of the CDR3 is TGTGCCAGCAGCCAAGGGGGCACCCAAGGTGAGCAGTTCTTC. Translated: CASSQGGTQGEQFF.